This T cell receptor (beta chain) was captured by sequencing in a study of regulatory T cells in long-lasting Graves disease (dated by TCRdb to the early 2020s). With respect to the entire study: Persistent Graves' disease meant more than 5 years of antithyroid drug treatment with TSH receptor autoantibodies that stayed positive. Peripheral blood TCR sequencing and RNA sequencing compared persistent Graves' disease patients with newly diagnosed Graves' disease patients. The study was registered as a clinical trial and conducted in China. A total of roughly 35 samples were covered by TCR sequencing, comprising roughly 13 persistent and 20 or so newly diagnosed Graves' disease patients. Antithyroid drugs had been taken for about 10.3 years on average by persistent Graves' disease patients in the clinical cohort.

Library method: multiplex PCR. Sequenced on an Illumina HiSeq 4000. TCR beta libraries were built with iRepertoire HTBI primers and Arm-PCR amplification of CDR3 regions. Gel purification was performed on PCR products prior to sequencing. In the paper's pipeline: Across samples, roughly 60 TRBV and approximately 15 TRBJ segments were identified and used for gene usage analysis of CDR3 amino acid clonotypes. COPE and FqMerger were used to merge the filtered high-quality paired reads into contigs. BLAST was used to align contigs to IMGT TRBV, TRBD and TRBJ reference genes, with CDR3 defined following IMGT. Any clonotype with a frequency above 0.1% was classified as a highly expanded clone. Shannon entropy served as the measure of repertoire diversity, while the Gini coefficient captured V-J evenness. Public clonotypes were defined as clonotypes shared by more than one individual. TCRdb trimmed public reads at Q25 via fastp, called clones via MiXCR and kept in-frame beta chains. One record per CDR3 amino acid sequence lists the most common genes and DNA. None of the V and J calls come from the authors' own analysis; TCRdb made them. The sample table holds around 400,000 distinct CDR3 sequences, of which around a fifth were seen once. Around an eighth of the sample belongs to the ten largest clones.

CDR1 and CDR2 are drawn from the germline V gene (reference sequence): LGHDT, YNNKEL. The CDR3 has 15 amino acids, counting the end cysteine and phenylalanine. The read is trimmed to its CDR3 DNA, 45 bases read in frame from base 1. Relative to germline, V is 0 bases shorter and J is 1 base shorter, with 8 bases between their ends. Results the study describes overall, beyond this receptor: Persistent disease showed preferential use of TRBV28, TRBJ1-2 and TRBJ2-5, whereas newly diagnosed disease favored TRBV20-1 and TRBJ2-1. More public clonotypes were shared among persistent patients (under 3,000) than among newly diagnosed patients (966). Sequencing and analysis were restricted to the TCR beta chain. The small sample size was acknowledged by the authors as a limitation that may reduce accuracy. Lower TCR Shannon entropy and fewer highly expanded clones were observed in persistent Graves' disease patients than in newly diagnosed patients, which suggested clonal expansion. The study examined only peripheral blood because the primary lesion, thyroid tissue, could not be accessed.

The time point label on this specimen signifies: persistent/refractory GD, antithyroid drugs over 5 years with positive TRAb. For both TCR sequencing and RNA sequencing, RNA was extracted from PBMCs using TRIzol. The diagnosis of Graves' disease followed American Thyroid Association guidelines. Recruitment of patients was carried out at an endocrinology department in Xi'an, China. From each patient, approximately 10 milliliters of peripheral blood was collected into an EDTA anticoagulant tube. Ficoll Paque Plus density gradient separation was used to isolate PBMCs, and no additional T cell sorting was done. An Agilent 2100 Bioanalyzer and agarose gel were used to check RNA quality, and a NanoDrop 2000 was used to measure RNA concentration. The table lists this clonotype with a few counts. Which antigen it targets is not known. Base qualities are missing; no much larger clone stands one base away.

The TCR originated in a female donor with Graves disease. The chain employs TRBV3-1 and TRBJ2-3; no D gene is confidently identified. The sample consisted of peripheral blood mononuclear cells (PBMCs), taken when the disease was refractory, from a patient treated with antithyroid drugs. This receptor carries the CDR3 CASSQDTRGTDTQYF. The nucleotide sequence reads TGTGCCAGCAGCCAAGATACACGGGGCACAGATACGCAGTATTTT.